The 30 T cell receptor beta chains given below trace back to one sample, sequenced in a study of Ad26.COV2.S vaccination and SARS-CoV-2 variants. TCRdb's copy holds only in-frame clones and misses some; the assay was immunoSEQ multiplex PCR. Of approximately 360,000 clones listed, roughly four fifths are singletons. Treatment in this sample: some 19 received Ad26.COV2.S at low or high dose, single or two shots; 5 received placebo; per-sample allocation not given. Day 63 after the first injection of vaccine or placebo was the sampling time. The specimen was peripheral blood, collected in a trial of Ad26.COV2.S vaccine versus placebo. The receptor source for this set is a person between 18 and 59 years old who received the Ad26.COV2.S COVID-19 vaccine or a placebo.

This chain links TRBV28 with TRBJ1-4, with D unclear. The CDR3 is 15 amino acids. Between the trimmed V and J ends, which lost 3 bases and 10 bases, there was a span of 18 bases. Germline values: CDR1 MDHEN, CDR2 SYDVKM. This CDR3 is CASSFFSGPLGKLFF. The CDR3 DNA reads TGTGCCAGCAGTTTCTTTAGCGGACCGTTGGGAAAACTGTTTTTT.

The chain uses TRBV15 and TRBJ2-3, with D unresolved. The CDR3 spans 20 residues. Germline values: CDR1 LNHNV, CDR2 YYDKDF (reference sequence). V was trimmed by 1 base and J by 0 bases, leaving 23 bases between them. Written as DNA, the CDR3 is TGTGCCACCAGCAGAGTGACTGGTAGTGTGCTTGAGGCTAGCACAGATACGCAGTATTTT. Its translation is CATSRVTGSVLEASTDTQYF.

In regard to this clone: Distinct nucleotide sequences in the sample also encode this CDR3. The chain has TRBV7-9 and TRBJ1-2, with D uncertain. The CDR3 contains 13 residues. Germline V CDR1 and CDR2: SEHNR, FQNEAQ (reference sequence). The germline V and J ends were trimmed by 1 base and 2 bases, with 5 bases remaining between them. CDR3 residues: CASSLGTNYGYTF. The DNA for the CDR3 is TGTGCCAGCAGCTTAGGGACCAACTATGGCTACACCTTC.

The gene calls are TRBV18 and TRBJ1-2; 9 bases line up with TRBD1. This CDR3 spans 14 amino acids. Per the germline V gene, CDR1 is KGHSH and CDR2 is LQKENI. Unmatched junction bases numbered 9, after V lost 4 bases and J lost 9 bases. The CDR3 spells CASSLDRGEGRYTF. Written as DNA, the CDR3 is TGTGCCAGCTCACTGGACAGGGGCGAGGGGCGCTACACCTTC.

V usage is TRBV4-1 and J usage is TRBJ2-5; 7 nucleotides match TRBD1. The CDR3 has 14 amino acids. J lost 4 bases, V lost 4 bases, and 6 bases had no gene match. Looked up from germline, CDR1 is MGHRA and CDR2 is YSYEKL. The CDR3 reads CASSRTGGGETQYF. The CDR3, as DNA: TGCGCCAGCAGCCGGACAGGTGGCGGAGAGACCCAGTACTTC.

The sample holds a few counts of this clone. This chain uses TRBV7-7 with TRBJ1-3; D is perhaps TRBD1 (5 bases). Germline V lookup: CDR1 SSHAT, CDR2 FNYEAQ (reference sequence). This CDR3 is 15 amino acids long. Trimming took 3 bases from V and 4 from J, leaving 13 bases between them. The CDR3: CASSLGVFGGNTIYF. CDR3 bases: TGTGCCAGCAGCTTGGGGGTTTTCGGAGGAAACACCATATATTTT.

The chain employs TRBV24-1 and TRBJ2-1; no reliable D call. The V gene's germline CDR1 is KGHDR and CDR2 SFDVKD. V was clipped by 2 bases and J by 0 bases, with 7 bases between them. The CDR3 consists of 15 residues. The CDR3 DNA reads TGTGCCACCAGTGATTATAGCAGCTCCTACAATGAGCAGTTCTTC. Amino acids: CATSDYSSSYNEQFF.

This clone was seen just once. The junction differs from germline at one of its ends, possibly a read error. The gene calls are TRBV9 and TRBJ2-3, with TRBD2 as a possible D gene (6 bases). This CDR3 region has 15 residues. The germline gives CDR1 SGDLS, CDR2 YYNGEE. The CDR3: CASSVGGLSRDTQYF. As DNA, the CDR3 is TGTGCCAGCAGCGTAGGTGGACTAAGCAGAGATACGCAGTATTTT. Based on the CDR3 plus reference TRBV9 and TRBJ2-3, the full variable domain is DSGVTQTPKHLITATGQRVTLRCSPRSGDLSVYWYQQSLDQGLQFLIQYYNGEERAKGNILERFSAQQFPDLHSELNLSSLELGDSALYFCASSVGGLSRDTQYFGPGTRLTVL.

The table lists this clone with a count of one. The J gene is TRBJ2-6, the V gene TRBV2, with D uncertain. CDR3 size: 11 residues. Germline V CDR1 and CDR2: SNHLY, FYNNEI. V was shortened by 8 bases and J by 4 bases, with 3 bases between the two germline ends. The CDR3 protein is CASEGANVLTF. In DNA, the CDR3 is TGTGCCAGCGAGGGGGCCAACGTCCTGACTTTC.

This clone was detected a few times. The CDR3 nucleotides read TGTGCCAGCAGGACCGTAGGCAACCCCGGGGAGCTGTTTTTT. Amino acid sequence: CASRTVGNPGELFF. The chain employs TRBV11-2 and TRBJ2-2; D is uncertain. The V end was cut by 6 bases, the J end by 6 bases, with 14 bases between. This CDR3 spans 14 amino acids. CDR1 is SGHAT and CDR2 is FQNNGV in the germline V gene.

CDR3 protein: CASSYPGTDHQPQHF. CDR3 DNA sequence: TGTGCCAGCAGTTATCCCGGGACGGACCATCAGCCCCAGCATTTT. The V and J genes are TRBV6-2 or TRBV6-3 and TRBJ1-5, with D possibly TRBD1 on 5 matching bases. Between the trimmed V and J ends, which lost 3 bases and 5 bases, there was a span of 14 bases. Looked up from germline, CDR1 is MNHEY and CDR2 is SVGEGT. This CDR3 comprises 15 residues.

The V gene is TRBV6-5, the J gene TRBJ1-1, with TRBD1 matching over 8 bases. V lost 6 bases to trimming and J lost 4 bases; unmatched junction nucleotides: 10. CDR1 and CDR2 from the germline V gene are MNHEY and SVGAGI. The CDR3 extends over 15 amino acids. The chain's CDR3 is CASRTGDLMRTEAFF. As DNA, the CDR3 is TGTGCCAGCAGGACAGGGGACCTGATGCGCACTGAAGCTTTCTTT.

For the CDR3, the DNA is TGTGCCAGCAGCCCGGGACTAGCGGGAGGGCCGAGGAATGAGCAGTTCTTC. This gives the protein CASSPGLAGGPRNEQFF. The chain combines TRBV13 with TRBJ2-1, with TRBD2 identical over 16 bases. Germline CDR1 is PRHDT and CDR2 is FYEKMQ (reference sequence). The CDR3 totals 17 residues. V was pared by 5 bases and J by 7 bases, with 8 bases of the junction left unmatched.

The rearrangement joins TRBV15 to TRBJ1-3, with 7 bases identical to TRBD1. CDR1 is LNHNV, CDR2 YYDKDF, per germline (reference sequence). V gave up 1 base and J gave up 0 bases; unmatched junction bases: 6. This CDR3 region has 17 residues. For the CDR3, the DNA is TGTGCCACCAGCAGAGCGGAGGGGGCTGCCTCTGGAAACACCATATATTTT. It specifies CATSRAEGAASGNTIYF.

The chain is built from TRBV6-2 or TRBV6-3 and TRBJ2-1, with a tentative D call TRBD2 (7 bases). This CDR3 has 16 residues. V was trimmed by 4 bases and J by 2 bases, leaving 15 bases between them. Germline CDR1 MNHEY, CDR2 SVGEGT. The CDR3 DNA reads TGTGCCAGCAGTTTCTGGCGGGGGACAACCTACAATGAGCAGTTCTTC. Protein: CASSFWRGTTYNEQFF.

V usage is TRBV2 and J usage is TRBJ1-5; D ambiguous. The germline V gene encodes CDR1 SNHLY and CDR2 FYNNEI. V lost 4 bases and J 6 bases, leaving 10 bases between the germline ends. This CDR3 contains 13 residues. The CDR3 sequence: CASSGEMGQPQHF. In DNA form, the CDR3 reads TGTGCCAGCAGTGGGGAGATGGGTCAGCCCCAGCATTTT.

The chain recombines TRBV11-2 with TRBJ1-2; D remains unclear. Germline V gene data show CDR1 as SGHAT and CDR2 as FQNNGV. V was cut by 4 bases and J by 4 bases, with 10 bases left in between. The CDR3 has 13 amino acids. The CDR3 loop is CASSSRSIYGYTF. In nucleotides, the CDR3 is TGTGCCAGCAGCTCCAGGAGTATCTATGGCTACACCTTC.

V usage is TRBV27 and J usage is TRBJ2-7; D may be TRBD1 or TRBD2 (5 bases each). V was trimmed by 3 bases and J by 4 bases, leaving 16 bases between them. Germline values: CDR1 MNHEY, CDR2 SMNVEV (reference sequence). This CDR3 is built from 15 residues. CDR3 DNA: TGTGCCAGCAGTTTGGGCGTCGGGGACGGGTACGAGCAGTACTTC. Its translation: CASSLGVGDGYEQYF.

This sequence joins TRBV5-4 and TRBJ2-3; D perhaps matches TRBD1 (5 bases). CDR1 and CDR2 (germline): SGHNT, YYREEE (reference sequence). This CDR3 comprises 15 residues. The ends were cut back, 2 bases at V and 3 bases at J, with 13 bases in the middle. The CDR3 nucleotides are TGTGCCAGCAGCTTCCCAATGCCAGGGACAGATACGCAGTATTTT. Translation: CASSFPMPGTDTQYF.

In this sample, this clone turned up a few times. V is TRBV2 and J is TRBJ2-1, with a tentative D call TRBD2 (5 bases). V dropped 4 bases and J dropped 5 bases, with 15 bases sitting between them. Germline CDR1 is SNHLY and CDR2 is FYNNEI. This CDR3 has 15 amino acids. In DNA, the CDR3 is TGTGCCAGCAGTGCGGCGGGCCCCACGGACAATGAGCAGTTCTTC. Translated, it gives CASSAAGPTDNEQFF.

This clone was counted only a few times. The chain recombines TRBV11-2 with TRBJ2-6; 7 bases align to TRBD2. This CDR3 is 15 amino acids long. V shed 7 bases and J 3 bases; nucleotides not matched to a gene: 6. CDR1 SGHAT and CDR2 FQNNGV come from the germline V gene. CDR3 bases: TGTGCCAGCAACCCTGCGGGAGTTGGGGCCAACGTCCTGACTTTC. It translates to CASNPAGVGANVLTF. Looking up the rest from reference TRBV11-2 and TRBJ2-6 gives the full variable domain: EAGVAQSPRYKIIEKRQSVAFWCNPISGHATLYWYQQILGQGPKLLIQFQNNGVVDDSQLPKDRFSAERLKGVDSTLKIQPAKLEDSAVYLCASNPAGVGANVLTFGAGSRLTVL.

In this sample, this clone turned up a few times. Additional DNA sequences in this sample encode the identical CDR3. The rearrangement uses TRBV5-1 and TRBJ1-4; D is possibly TRBD1 (6 bases). Trimming pared 1 base from V and 2 bases from J, leaving 9 bases between. Germline values: CDR1 SGHRS, CDR2 YFSETQ. This CDR3 region has 15 residues. As DNA, the CDR3 is TGCGCCAGCAGCTTGTCGGGGGGCACTAATGAAAAACTGTTTTTT. It encodes CASSLSGGTNEKLFF.

The gene calls are TRBV6-5 and TRBJ2-7, with D tentatively TRBD2 (7 bases). CDR1 and CDR2 from the germline V gene are MNHEY and SVGAGI. Deletions cut 6 bases from V and 2 bases from J, with 14 bases between. This CDR3 region has 14 residues. CDR3 sequence reads: CASRTRGGPYEQYF. As DNA, the CDR3 is TGTGCCAGCAGGACCCGCGGGGGCCCCTACGAGCAGTACTTC.

The chain combines TRBV7-3 with TRBJ2-1; TRBD2 matches at 7 bases. The V and J ends lost 2 bases and 3 bases, in that order; junction bases with no gene match: 1. Germline lookup yields CDR1 SGHTA and CDR2 FQGTGA. This CDR3 region has 14 residues. CDR3 protein: CASSLGGGYNEQFF. DNA for the CDR3: TGTGCCAGCAGCTTAGGCGGGGGCTACAATGAGCAGTTCTTC.

The gene calls are TRBV27 and TRBJ1-6; perhaps TRBD1 as D (6 bases). Germline-derived CDR1 and CDR2 are MNHEY and SMNVEV (reference sequence). The CDR3 has 15 residues. V lost 6 bases, J lost 6 bases, and 15 bases lay in between. The DNA of the CDR3 is TGTGCCAGCAGCATAGACAGGCTCGCTAATTCACCCCTCCACTTT. Translation: CASSIDRLANSPLHF.

The chain links TRBV19 to TRBJ1-4, with 8 nucleotides matching TRBD1. CDR3 length: 16 residues. Looked up from germline, CDR1 is LNHDA and CDR2 is SQIVND (reference sequence). With 7 bases clipped from V and 0 bases from J, the junction kept 7 bases outside the gene matches. Here the CDR3 reads CASNTGQAATNEKLFF. CDR3 coding DNA: TGTGCCAGTAACACGGGACAGGCCGCAACTAATGAAAAACTGTTTTTT.

The CDR3 is CASSQGARINQPQHF. As DNA, the CDR3 is TGTGCCAGCAGCCAAGGGGCCAGAATAAATCAGCCCCAGCATTTT. The chain combines TRBV4-2 with TRBJ1-5; D unresolved. This CDR3 region has 15 residues. Germline values: CDR1 LGHNA, CDR2 YNFKEQ. V dropped 1 base and J dropped 4 bases, with 11 bases sitting between them.

V gene TRBV12-3 or TRBV12-4 combines with J gene TRBJ2-3; unclear D gene. V was cut by 7 bases and J by 8 bases, with 13 bases left in between. The length of the CDR3 is 12 residues. The CDR3 coding sequence is TGTGCCAGCACCACCCGAGCCTTTACGCAGTATTTT. It encodes CASTTRAFTQYF.

In its sample, this clone was seen once. J is TRBJ1-1 and V is TRBV3-1 (or the pseudogene TRBV3-2); perhaps TRBD1 as D (5 bases). V was pared by 7 bases and J by 2 bases, with 17 bases between. The CDR3 runs 15 residues. Germline assignment: CDR1 LGHDT and CDR2 YNNKEL (reference sequence). CDR3 DNA: TGTGCCAGCAACCCCCGCGGGGCTCCTAACACTGAAGCTTTCTTT. Translating it yields CASNPRGAPNTEAFF.

The gene calls are TRBV7-3 and TRBJ1-2; weak D call: TRBD1 (5 bases). Trimming removed 6 bases at V and 8 bases at J, with 16 bases between. CDR1 is SGHTA and CDR2 is FQGTGA in the germline V gene. CDR3 length: 13 residues. The CDR3 nucleotides read TGTGCCAGCAGACCAGGACAAGGGGAAGGCTACACCTTC. Protein: CASRPGQGEGYTF.